The sequence of this T cell receptor beta chain was determined in a study of read filtering for tumor transcriptome and immune sequencing. In the study overall: Revised staging placed fewer than ten patients in R-ISS I, 15 to 20 in II, six or seven in III. TCR-mapped reads were about 4 to 10.27 million with IR-seq versus about 80 to 1273 with RNA-seq.

Trimming left V 4 bases short and J 0 bases short, with 16 bases between. The germline V gene has CDR1 SGHVS and CDR2 FQNEAQ. This CDR3 comprises 17 residues. Bone marrow was sampled from every patient at the time of active disease. From roughly 400 ng of RNA, a library with molecular barcoded alpha/delta and beta/gamma adaptors was made. A single record per CDR3 protein comes from TCRdb applying MiXCR to the reads. The repertoire has tens of thousands of distinct CDR3 sequences, about 19% of them found once; the top ten carry approximately 15%. This clonotype was detected only a few times. The sample taken for sequencing was a population of CD138-negative cells sorted from bone marrow. This chain uses TRBV7-8 with TRBJ2-1, with D possibly being TRBD2 (5 bases). This TCR came from a donor at least 40 years old with multiple myeloma. CDR3 residues: CASSSPPAVGSYNEQFF. The CDR3 DNA is TGTGCCAGCAGCTCCCCCCCAGCGGTTGGCTCCTACAATGAGCAGTTCTTC. Variable domain in full (rest from reference TRBV7-8 and TRBJ2-1): GAGVSQSPRYKVAKRGQDVALRCDPISGHVSLFWYQQALGQGPEFLTYFQNEAQLDKSGLPSDRFFAERPEGSVSTLKIQRTQQEDSAVYLCASSSPPAVGSYNEQFFGPGTRLTVL.